These 22 T cell receptor beta chains share one sample of origin, sequenced in a study of T cells in Graves' hyperthyroidism and ophthalmopathy. The CDR3 regions of TCR beta were amplified from RNA transcripts. Carried out on the TCR CDR3, a first-round RT-PCR used the HTBI primer set. TCRdb used MiXCR to reprocess the multiplex PCR reads, holding one entry per CDR3 protein. The table records around 690,000 distinct CDR3 sequences, under 25% of them present only once. Specimen: blood. Receptor source: a man under 40 with Graves' ophthalmopathy.

The chain joins TRBV12-3 or TRBV12-4 to TRBJ2-3; D is perhaps TRBD1 (5 bases). The CDR3 extends over 19 amino acids. V lost 6 bases to trimming and J lost 0 bases, with 25 bases between them. The CDR3 sequence is CASRSIPFGATDSTDTQYF. As DNA, the CDR3 is TGTGCCAGCAGGTCTATTCCATTCGGAGCGACAGACAGCACAGATACGCAGTATTTT.

This clonotype was seen only a few times. The genes are TRBV27 and TRBJ1-2; 12 nucleotides match TRBD1. The CDR3 sequence is 15 residues long. Germline V gives CDR1 MNHEY, CDR2 SMNVEV (reference sequence). V lost 3 bases to trimming and J lost 4 bases; unmatched junction nucleotides: 3. Written as DNA, the CDR3 is TGTGCCAGCAGTTTTGGGACAGGGGGCAGCTATGGCTACACCTTC. It codes for CASSFGTGGSYGYTF.

This chain connects TRBV4-3 to TRBJ2-3; a weak D match, TRBD2 (6 bases). V was clipped by 4 bases and J by 5 bases, with 19 bases between them. The CDR3 runs 16 residues. The germline CDR1 and CDR2 sequences are LGHNA and YSLEER. The CDR3, as DNA: TGCGCCAGCAGCCGAGCCGACAACCGGGGGAAAGATACGCAGTATTTT. It translates to CASSRADNRGKDTQYF.

The gene calls are TRBV4-1 and TRBJ1-5, with TRBD1 as a possible D gene (6 bases). The CDR3 sequence is 17 residues long. V lost 3 bases, J lost 0 bases, and 15 bases lay in between. The germline V gene has CDR1 MGHRA and CDR2 YSYEKL. CDR3 bases: TGCGCCAGCAGCCAGGTTCCGGGACACATTAGCAATCAGCCCCAGCATTTT. Amino acid sequence: CASSQVPGHISNQPQHF.

This clonotype was seen a few times. This chain connects TRBV29-1 to TRBJ2-1, with unresolved D. This CDR3 has 11 residues. Per the germline V gene, CDR1 is SQVTM and CDR2 is ANQGSEA. Between the trimmed V and J ends, which lost 4 bases and 2 bases, there was a span of 3 bases. CDR3 residues: CSVVPYNEQFF. CDR3 nucleotide sequence: TGCAGCGTTGTACCCTACAATGAGCAGTTCTTC.

The V and J genes are TRBV5-1 and TRBJ2-1, with 8 bases lining up with TRBD2. V trimming: 1 base; J trimming: 0 bases; junction bases outside the gene matches: 6. This CDR3 has 17 amino acids. Germline V gene lookup returns CDR1 SGHRS and CDR2 YFSETQ. CDR3 sequence: CASSLYSGESSYNEQFF. In DNA, the CDR3 is TGCGCCAGCAGCTTGTATAGCGGGGAGAGCTCCTACAATGAGCAGTTCTTC.

Ten or more counts support this clonotype. V is TRBV5-1 and J is TRBJ1-1, with 7 positions matching TRBD1. CDR1 and CDR2 (germline): SGHRS, YFSETQ. The length of the CDR3 is 13 residues. With V trimmed by 4 bases and J by 6 bases, 6 bases remained unmatched. The CDR3 loop reads CASSPRQGAEAFF. The CDR3 DNA is TGCGCCAGCAGCCCTCGACAGGGAGCTGAAGCTTTCTTT.

The rearrangement joins TRBV5-4 to TRBJ2-7; the match to TRBD2 covers 14 bases. This CDR3 is 17 amino acids long. Germline trimming cut 3 bases from V and 2 bases from J; bases unmatched to any gene: 7. Germline CDR1 reads SGHNT; CDR2 reads YYREEE (reference sequence). The DNA for the CDR3 is TGTGCCAGCAGCTCTCGCCGACTAGCGGGGGGGACCTACGAGCAGTACTTC. Its translation is CASSSRRLAGGTYEQYF.

The genes are TRBV15 and TRBJ2-7; D gene uncertain. Per germline, CDR1 LNHNV and CDR2 YYDKDF (reference sequence). This CDR3 has 15 residues. V was clipped by 0 bases and J by 1 base, with 10 bases between them. CDR3 nucleotide sequence: TGTGCCACCAGCAGAGAGGGAACAAGTTCCTACGAGCAGTACTTC. Encoded protein: CATSREGTSSYEQYF. Full variable domain (remainder filled in from reference TRBV15 and TRBJ2-7): DAMVIQNPRYQVTQFGKPVTLSCSQTLNHNVMYWYQQKSSQAPKLLFHYYDKDFNNEADTPDNFQSRRPNTSFCFLDIRSPGLGDTAMYLCATSREGTSSYEQYFGPGTRLTVT.

This clonotype turned up a few times. The rearrangement uses TRBV28 and TRBJ2-1; TRBD1 matches 9 bases. With V trimmed by 3 bases and J by 4 bases, 4 bases remained unmatched. CDR1 is MDHEN and CDR2 is SYDVKM in the germline V gene. The CDR3 has 15 amino acids. The DNA of the CDR3 is TGTGCCAGCAGTTTCGGGGGACAGGGATACAATGAGCAGTTCTTC. This sequence encodes CASSFGGQGYNEQFF.

The rearrangement uses TRBV28 and TRBJ1-5, with D tentatively TRBD1 (5 bases). The germline V gene has CDR1 MDHEN and CDR2 SYDVKM. The CDR3 has 15 residues. The V end lost 3 bases, the J end lost 2 bases, and 11 bases lay between the germline ends. The CDR3 spells CASSLDNPRNQPQHF. The CDR3 nucleotides are TGTGCCAGCAGTTTGGACAACCCTCGCAATCAGCCCCAGCATTTT.

The table lists this clonotype with a few counts. The chain joins TRBV28 to TRBJ2-7, with D perhaps TRBD1 (5 bases). V gave up 2 bases and J gave up 7 bases, with 18 bases separating them. The CDR3 contains 15 residues. Germline V CDR1 and CDR2: MDHEN, SYDVKM. For the CDR3, the DNA is TGTGCCAGCAGTTTAGGGGCGCCTACACTGGGAGAGCAGTACTTC. Residues: CASSLGAPTLGEQYF. Complete variable domain (other parts from reference TRBV28 and TRBJ2-7): DVKVTQSSRYLVKRTGEKVFLECVQDMDHENMFWYRQDPGLGLRLIYFSYDVKMKEKGDIPEGYSVSREKKERFSLILESASTNQTSMYLCASSLGAPTLGEQYFGPGTRLTVT.

The chain uses TRBV6-1 and TRBJ1-6, with D hard to call. CDR1 is MNHNS and CDR2 is SASEGT in the germline V gene. This CDR3 region has 16 residues. Between the trimmed V and J ends, which lost 3 bases and 0 bases, there was a span of 9 bases. The CDR3 DNA follows: TGTGCCAGCAGTGACGACGGTAGCTCCTATAATTCACCCCTCCACTTT. Translating it yields CASSDDGSSYNSPLHF.

This clonotype showed up just a few times. The chain recombines TRBV5-1 with TRBJ2-7; 7 bases are a match to TRBD1. The length of the CDR3 is 13 residues. CDR1 SGHRS and CDR2 YFSETQ come from the germline V gene. J was trimmed by 2 bases and V by 7 bases; bases with no gene match: 6. The CDR3 loop reads CASSEGAAYEQYF. CDR3 nucleotides: TGCGCCAGCTCCGAGGGGGCGGCCTACGAGCAGTACTTC. Complete variable domain (other parts from reference TRBV5-1 and TRBJ2-7): KAGVTQTPRYLIKTRGQQVTLSCSPISGHRSVSWYQQTPGQGLQFLFEYFSETQRNKGNFPGRFSGRQFSNSRSEMNVSTLELGDSALYLCASSEGAAYEQYFGPGTRLTVT.

The sample holds many counts of this clonotype. The J gene is TRBJ1-1, the V gene TRBV11-2, with D unresolved. The germline CDR1 and CDR2 sequences are SGHAT and FQNNGV. The ends were cut back, 4 bases at V and 0 bases at J, with 6 bases in the middle. The CDR3 extends over 13 amino acids. The CDR3 spells CASSSHMNTEAFF. CDR3 nucleotide sequence: TGTGCCAGCAGCTCCCACATGAACACTGAAGCTTTCTTT.

This clonotype was detected ten times or more. The rearrangement uses TRBV3-1 and TRBJ1-2; D gene uncertain. V was clipped by 0 bases and J by 8 bases, with 10 bases between them. CDR1 is LGHDT and CDR2 is YNNKEL in the germline V gene (reference sequence). The CDR3 extends over 13 amino acids. CDR3 bases: TGTGCCAGCAGCCAAGACGAACGGCGGGGCTACACCTTC. Its protein product is CASSQDERRGYTF.

This clonotype was seen a few times. The CDR3: CASSPSGGRADTEAFF. The CDR3 DNA is TGTGCCAGCTCACCATCGGGGGGCAGGGCTGACACTGAAGCTTTCTTT. The chain joins TRBV18 to TRBJ1-1; possibly TRBD1 for D (6 bases). The CDR3 runs 16 residues. The germline V gene encodes CDR1 KGHSH and CDR2 LQKENI. The V end lost 2 bases, the J end lost 3 bases, and 16 bases lay between the germline ends.

The chain employs TRBV27 and TRBJ2-4, with 12 bases lining up with TRBD2. From germline, CDR1 is MNHEY and CDR2 SMNVEV (reference sequence). The CDR3 has 15 residues. Germline trimming cut 4 bases from V and 7 bases from J; bases unmatched to any gene: 5. The CDR3 loop reads CASSSRLAGVNIQYF. The CDR3 nucleotides read TGTGCCAGCAGTTCAAGACTAGCGGGAGTGAACATTCAGTACTTC.

This clonotype has a handful of counts. This may come from a read error, since a much larger clone is one base off. V usage is TRBV11-2 and J usage is TRBJ2-1, with no clear D. Germline V lookup: CDR1 SGHAT, CDR2 FQNNGV. This CDR3 spans 15 amino acids. In DNA form, the CDR3 reads TGTGCCAGCGGCTTAGGATCCCCATCCTACAATGAGCAGTTCTTC. Translation: CASGLGSPSYNEQFF.

The chain joins TRBV5-1 to TRBJ1-5; D not resolved. In germline, CDR1 is SGHRS, CDR2 YFSETQ. The CDR3 contains 15 residues. V lost 2 bases and J 9 bases, leaving 18 bases between the germline ends. The CDR3 loop reads CASSLGTRRGGPQHF. The CDR3, as DNA: TGCGCCAGCAGCTTAGGCACCCGGCGGGGTGGGCCCCAGCATTTT.

V usage is TRBV20-1 and J usage is TRBJ2-1, with a weak D call TRBD1 (6 bases). The CDR3 is 13 amino acids. CDR1 and CDR2 (germline): DFQATT, SNEGSKA (reference sequence). Trimming removed 8 bases at V and 6 bases at J, with 17 bases between. CDR3 protein: CSTYRVGFNEQFF. CDR3 in DNA: TGCAGTACCTACAGGGTAGGGTTCAATGAGCAGTTCTTC.

The gene calls are TRBV24-1 and TRBJ2-7; the D gene is possibly TRBD1 (6 bases). The CDR3 loop spans 13 amino acids. Per the germline V gene, CDR1 is KGHDR and CDR2 is SFDVKD. Trimming shortened V by 6 bases and J by 0 bases, and 8 bases separated the two germline ends. CDR3 sequence reads: CATSPTGSYEQYF. The CDR3 coding sequence is TGTGCCACCAGTCCGACAGGCTCCTACGAGCAGTACTTC.